The 32 T cell receptor beta chains listed next were all sequenced from one sample in a study of cytomegalovirus exposure and HLA in healthy donors. The study ran its PCR with 60 Vbeta and 13 Jbeta primers. Sequencing used immunoSEQ multiplex PCR; TCRdb keeps in-frame clones, though not all of them. The sample has 150,000 to 170,000 clones, about four fifths seen once. Sequenced sample: PBMCs. These receptors originate from a man aged 18 to 30 in good health and CMV-seronegative.

The chain employs TRBV5-4 and TRBJ2-2; D possibly corresponds to TRBD2 (6 bases). Per the germline V gene, CDR1 is SGHNT and CDR2 is YYREEE (reference sequence). Deletions cut 2 bases from V and 0 bases from J, with 11 bases between. The CDR3 runs to 16 residues. The chain's CDR3 is CASSLPGTSNTGELFF. Here the CDR3 DNA reads TGTGCCAGCAGCTTACCGGGGACTTCGAACACCGGGGAGCTGTTTTTT. Drawing the rest from reference TRBV5-4 and TRBJ2-2, the complete variable domain is ETGVTQSPTHLIKTRGQQVTLRCSSQSGHNTVSWYQQALGQGPQFIFQYYREEENGRGNFPPRFSGLQFPNYSSELNVNALELDDSALYLCASSLPGTSNTGELFFGEGSRLTVL.

As regards this clone: One end of the junction fails to match germline, which may point to a read error. The V call is TRBV2, the J call TRBJ2-1; a weak D match, TRBD1 (5 bases). This CDR3 spans 13 amino acids. Germline lookup yields CDR1 SNHLY and CDR2 FYNNEI. For the CDR3, the DNA is TGTGCCAGCAGTGAGAATCTGGGGCGCAACAGGCTCTTC. Residues: CASSENLGRNRLF.

Details on this clone: Distinct nucleotide sequences in the sample also encode this CDR3. This chain connects TRBV5-4 to TRBJ1-1; tentative D call: TRBD1 (6 bases). Trimming cost V 1 base and J 2 bases, with 12 bases left between them. Germline CDR1 SGHNT, CDR2 YYREEE (reference sequence). There are 15 residues in the CDR3. The CDR3 is CASSLIQGGNTEAFF. CDR3 sequence (DNA): TGTGCCAGCAGCTTGATACAGGGCGGAAACACTGAAGCTTTCTTT.

This clone was detected only a few times. The J gene is TRBJ1-5, the V gene TRBV10-3; D remains ambiguous. The CDR3 is made up of 14 amino acids. V lost 0 bases and J lost 5, with 8 bases in between. The germline gives CDR1 ENHRY, CDR2 SYGVKD. The CDR3: CAISESGGYQPQHF. CDR3 nucleotides: TGTGCCATCAGTGAGTCAGGCGGATATCAGCCCCAGCATTTT.

The chain is built from TRBV7-6 and TRBJ1-3; D is possibly TRBD1 (5 bases). Per germline, CDR1 SGHVS and CDR2 FNYEAQ. V lost 5 bases to trimming and J lost 0 bases, with 11 bases between them. The CDR3 sequence is 15 residues long. DNA for the CDR3: TGTGCCAGCAGCCGACAGCGAGCCTCTGGAAACACCATATATTTT. It is translated as CASSRQRASGNTIYF. The full variable domain, completed using reference TRBV7-6 and TRBJ1-3, is GAGVSQSPRYKVTKRGQDVALRCDPISGHVSLYWYRQALGQGPEFLTYFNYEAQQDKSGLPNDRFSAERPEGSISTLTIQRTEQRDSAMYRCASSRQRASGNTIYFGEGSWLTVV.

The chain combines TRBV27 with TRBJ2-1; D is perhaps TRBD2 (5 bases). This CDR3 comprises 15 residues. CDR1 is MNHEY and CDR2 is SMNVEV in the germline V gene (reference sequence). The V gene lost 3 bases and the J gene lost 5 bases, with 14 bases spanning the gap. CDR3 sequence reads: CASSFFSTTHNEQFF. CDR3 DNA: TGTGCCAGCAGTTTTTTCTCGACTACCCACAATGAGCAGTTCTTC.

The chain couples TRBV15 to TRBJ2-5; tentative D call: TRBD1 (6 bases). This CDR3 has 14 residues. CDR1 and CDR2 from the germline V gene are LNHNV and YYDKDF (reference sequence). The V end lost 5 bases, the J end lost 1 base, and 11 bases lay between the germline ends. The CDR3 protein is CATSRDRLQETQYF. DNA of the CDR3: TGTGCCACCAGCCGCGACAGGCTCCAAGAGACCCAGTACTTC.

The rearrangement links TRBV9 to TRBJ1-6; TRBD1 matches at 9 bases. CDR1 SGDLS and CDR2 YYNGEE come from the germline V gene. CDR3 length: 18 amino acids. Trimming removed 0 bases from V and 7 bases from J; junction bases left unmatched: 11. CDR3 in DNA: TGTGCCAGCAGCGTAGAGATTATGGGACAGGGCACAAATTCACCCCTCCACTTT. This sequence encodes CASSVEIMGQGTNSPLHF.

The CDR3 protein is CASSLGSRELFF. The DNA of the CDR3 is TGTGCCAGCAGCTTAGGAAGCCGGGAGCTGTTTTTT. The rearrangement joins TRBV13 to TRBJ2-2; D gene ambiguous. The CDR3 spans 12 residues. Trimming left V 0 bases short and J 9 bases short, with 5 bases between. CDR1 PRHDT and CDR2 FYEKMQ come from the germline V gene (reference sequence).

This chain links TRBV9 with TRBJ1-2; TRBD1 is a possible D gene (6 bases). The CDR3 covers 16 residues. V lost 2 bases and J lost 0, with 14 bases in between. Germline-derived CDR1 and CDR2 are SGDLS and YYNGEE. This CDR3 reads CASSVGGGSPNYGYTF. As DNA, the CDR3 is TGTGCCAGCAGCGTTGGGGGCGGGTCCCCTAACTATGGCTACACCTTC.

The rearrangement joins TRBV5-1 to TRBJ2-7; tentative D call: TRBD2 (6 bases). Trimming cost V 4 bases and J 2 bases, with 19 bases left between them. Germline CDR1 and CDR2: SGHRS and YFSETQ. The CDR3 runs to 16 residues. CDR3 in amino acids: CASSPGGTSLTYEQYF. For the CDR3, the DNA is TGCGCCAGCAGCCCCGGAGGGACCTCCCTTACCTACGAGCAGTACTTC.

V usage is TRBV6-6 and J usage is TRBJ2-7; 10 nucleotides match TRBD1. This CDR3 contains 12 residues. Germline CDR1 reads MNHNY; CDR2 reads SVGAGI (reference sequence). After removal of 4 bases from V and 7 bases from J, the junction contained 1 base not matched to a gene. CDR3 nucleotides: TGTGCCAGCAGTTGGGGACAGGGGGAGCAGTACGTC. This encodes CASSWGQGEQYV.

This chain links TRBV6-5 with TRBJ1-5; 9 nucleotides align to TRBD1. Looked up from germline, CDR1 is MNHEY and CDR2 is SVGAGI. V was pared by 7 bases and J by 5 bases, with 6 bases of the junction left unmatched. This CDR3 is 14 amino acids long. The CDR3 loop reads CASTPGQGDQPQHF. The DNA of the CDR3 is TGTGCCAGCACCCCGGGACAGGGAGATCAGCCCCAGCATTTT.

This chain uses TRBV28 with TRBJ1-4, with D perhaps TRBD1 (5 bases). This CDR3 is built from 13 residues. CDR1 and CDR2 from the germline V gene are MDHEN and SYDVKM. The V end was cut by 3 bases, the J end by 7 bases, with 9 bases between. The DNA of the CDR3 is TGTGCCAGCAGTTTCGGGGGGAGTGAAAAACTGTTTTTT. Translated: CASSFGGSEKLFF.

The chain combines TRBV27 with TRBJ2-5; D may be TRBD2 (6 bases). This CDR3 has 16 residues. Trimming pared 5 bases from V and 2 bases from J, leaving 18 bases between. Germline CDR1 MNHEY, CDR2 SMNVEV (reference sequence). CDR3 nucleotides: TGTGCCAGCAGTAAGACCGCGGGGCGTCTGCAAGAGACCCAGTACTTC. It encodes CASSKTAGRLQETQYF.

The chain couples TRBV11-2 to TRBJ2-5; 8 bases line up with TRBD2. There are 17 residues in the CDR3. Looked up from germline, CDR1 is SGHAT and CDR2 is FQNNGV. V shed 5 bases and J 5 bases; nucleotides not matched to a gene: 16. The CDR3 protein is CASSPKGVSGVAETQYF. The CDR3 coding sequence is TGTGCCAGCAGCCCGAAGGGCGTTAGCGGGGTAGCTGAGACCCAGTACTTC.

The V and J genes are TRBV5-5 and TRBJ2-1; possible D gene TRBD1, 5 bases. The CDR3 consists of 15 residues. Germline CDR1 reads SGHKS; CDR2 reads YYEKEE (reference sequence). Trimming stripped 1 base from V and 2 bases from J, with 10 bases between. The CDR3 DNA reads TGTGCCAGCAGCTTGTTCTCACAGGCCTACAATGAGCAGTTCTTC. Protein product: CASSLFSQAYNEQFF.

The chain joins TRBV6-5 to TRBJ2-1; D perhaps matches TRBD2 (6 bases). Germline CDR1 and CDR2: MNHEY and SVGAGI. The germline V and J ends were trimmed by 6 bases and 3 bases, with 15 bases remaining between them. CDR3 length: 15 residues. CDR3 loop: CASSQGLPLYNEQFF. The CDR3 DNA reads as TGTGCCAGCAGCCAGGGACTCCCCCTCTACAATGAGCAGTTCTTC.

The chain employs TRBV5-4 and TRBJ1-1; tentatively, D is TRBD1 (6 bases). Trimming left V 0 bases short and J 5 bases short, with 8 bases between. Germline-derived CDR1 and CDR2 are SGHNT and YYREEE (reference sequence). The CDR3 contains 13 residues. CDR3 nucleotide sequence: TGTGCCAGCAGCTTGGCAGGGGTGACTGAAGCTTTCTTT. This encodes CASSLAGVTEAFF. The variable domain in full, completed from reference TRBV5-4 and TRBJ1-1, reads ETGVTQSPTHLIKTRGQQVTLRCSSQSGHNTVSWYQQALGQGPQFIFQYYREEENGRGNFPPRFSGLQFPNYSSELNVNALELDDSALYLCASSLAGVTEAFFGQGTRLTVV.

This clone showed up just once. The chain uses TRBV4-1 and TRBJ1-2, with TRBD1 identical over 10 bases. With V trimmed by 6 bases and J by 4 bases, 11 bases remained unmatched. The CDR3 has 16 amino acids. Per germline, CDR1 MGHRA and CDR2 YSYEKL. CDR3 coding DNA: TGCGCCAGCAGACTAGGGACAGGGGACCGGAGCTATGGCTACACCTTC. Protein product: CASRLGTGDRSYGYTF.

The V and J genes are TRBV27 and TRBJ2-7; 8 positions match TRBD1. The CDR3 loop spans 16 amino acids. In germline, CDR1 is MNHEY, CDR2 SMNVEV (reference sequence). Germline trimming cut 2 bases from V and 1 base from J; bases unmatched to any gene: 7. CDR3 sequence (DNA): TGTGCCAGCAGTTTAATCGGGCAGGGGGCATCCTACGAGCAGTACTTC. This encodes CASSLIGQGASYEQYF.

The genes are TRBV9 and TRBJ2-1, with 13 bases matching TRBD2. This CDR3 region has 15 residues. J gave up 7 bases and V 0 bases, and 1 base lay outside the gene matches. Germline V gene sequence: CDR1 SGDLS, CDR2 YYNGEE. CDR3 sequence reads: CASSVELAGGNEQFF. The CDR3 nucleotides are TGTGCCAGCAGCGTAGAACTAGCGGGGGGGAATGAGCAGTTCTTC.

This clone came up a few times. The gene calls are TRBV7-9 and TRBJ2-1; perhaps TRBD1 as D (5 bases). V was trimmed by 5 bases and J by 10 bases, leaving 9 bases between them. CDR1 and CDR2 (germline): SEHNR, FQNEAQ (reference sequence). The CDR3 has 11 amino acids. CDR3 in DNA: TGTGCCAGCAGCGGACACCCCGAGCAGTTCTTC. This gives the protein CASSGHPEQFF.

In this sample, this clone turned up once. J is TRBJ1-6 and V is TRBV30, with unresolved D. The germline CDR1 and CDR2 sequences are GTSNPN and SVGIG (reference sequence). Deletions cut 2 bases from V and 2 bases from J, with 16 bases between. The CDR3 consists of 17 residues. This CDR3 reads CAWSRVRRRTYNSPLHF. CDR3 bases: TGTGCCTGGAGTAGGGTCCGGAGGAGAACCTATAATTCACCCCTCCACTTT. The full variable domain, in which reference TRBV30 and TRBJ1-6 provide the parts outside the CDR3, is SQTIHQWPATLVQPVGSPLSLECTVEGTSNPNLYWYRQAAGRGLQLLFYSVGIGQISSEVPQNLSASRPQDRQFILSSKKLLLSDSGFYLCAWSRVRRRTYNSPLHFGNGTRLTVT.

The rearrangement joins TRBV7-5 to TRBJ1-2; TRBD1, the table's D call, lacks a check against the DNA. TRBV7-5 is a listed pseudogene. The CDR3 loop spans 15 amino acids. In nucleotides, the CDR3 is TGTGTCAGAAGCTTTCACAGATTGGCCCTCTATGGCTACACCTTC. This sequence encodes CVRSFHRLALYGYTF.

The chain couples TRBV6-6 to TRBJ2-2, with a tentative D call TRBD1 (5 bases). Germline V gene lookup returns CDR1 MNHNY and CDR2 SVGAGI (reference sequence). CDR3 length: 14 amino acids. V lost 6 bases and J 3 bases, leaving 11 bases between the germline ends. CDR3 protein: CASSDGRDTGELFF. Written as DNA, the CDR3 is TGTGCCAGCAGCGACGGCAGGGACACCGGGGAGCTGTTTTTT.

The V call is TRBV5-1, the J call TRBJ1-5, with D perhaps matching TRBD1 (5 bases). CDR1 and CDR2 (germline): SGHRS, YFSETQ. The CDR3 extends over 16 amino acids. Trimming pared 0 bases from V and 2 bases from J, leaving 12 bases between. CDR3 DNA: TGCGCCAGCAGCTTGGAAGGGGATAATCGCAATCAGCCCCAGCATTTT. Protein product: CASSLEGDNRNQPQHF.

The sample holds one count of this clone. J is TRBJ1-2 and V is TRBV27; 8 nucleotides agree with TRBD1. Germline lookup yields CDR1 MNHEY and CDR2 SMNVEV (reference sequence). Germline trimming cut 5 bases from V and 4 bases from J; bases unmatched to any gene: 3. There are 13 residues in the CDR3. CDR3 DNA sequence: TGTGCCAGCAGTGTCACAGGGGGCTATGGCTACACCTTC. Its translation is CASSVTGGYGYTF.

The table lists this clone with a few counts. The chain has TRBV5-4 and TRBJ2-7; 10 nucleotides agree with TRBD1. Germline lookup yields CDR1 SGHNT and CDR2 YYREEE (reference sequence). V was clipped by 3 bases and J by 4 bases; unmatched bases: 7. There are 15 residues in the CDR3. The CDR3 loop reads CASSSPGQGTYEQYF. The CDR3 nucleotides read TGTGCCAGCAGCTCGCCGGGACAGGGGACTTACGAGCAGTACTTC.

As for this clone: The junction departs from germline at one end; a sequencing error may be responsible. V gene TRBV2 combines with J gene TRBJ2-6; D perhaps matches TRBD1 (5 bases). Germline values: CDR1 SNHLY, CDR2 FYNNEI. The CDR3 covers 15 residues. CDR3 DNA sequence: TGTGCCAGCAGTGTGCAACTCTCTGGGGCCAACGGCCTGACTTTC. Translated: CASSVQLSGANGLTF.

The chain is built from TRBV7-9 and TRBJ2-2, with D perhaps matching TRBD2 (5 bases). V was clipped by 5 bases and J by 7 bases, with 17 bases between them. This CDR3 is 15 amino acids long. The germline V gene has CDR1 SEHNR and CDR2 FQNEAQ (reference sequence). CDR3 residues: CASSPRQPGNGELFF. CDR3 coding DNA: TGTGCCAGCAGCCCGAGGCAGCCGGGGAACGGGGAGCTGTTTTTT.

V is TRBV5-1 and J is TRBJ1-6; D perhaps matches TRBD1 (6 bases). This CDR3 is built from 14 residues. Trimming shortened V by 1 base and J by 10 bases, and 12 bases separated the two germline ends. CDR1 and CDR2 (germline): SGHRS, YFSETQ. In nucleotides, the CDR3 is TGCGCCAGCAGCTTGCACAGGGAAGGCTCACCCCTCCACTTT. This encodes CASSLHREGSPLHF.